The source of this T cell receptor beta chain is a study of blood T cell repertoires in COVID-19. Study details: COVID-19 samples from acute and convalescent phases originated in the United States, Italy and Spain. T cells, B-cell-depleted T cells, or PBMCs supplied cDNA or gDNA.

Authors' data handling: Quantification of nucleated cells was approximated via reference gene primer amplification. Data came from immunoSEQ multiplex PCR; TCRdb stores just in-frame clones and leaves some out. V and J calls and clone size are those listed in that table; D and trimming were worked out from the DNA. The repertoire holds more than 100,000 clones, with 81% as singletons. This clone was observed a handful of times. The receptor was isolated from a woman aged 60-75 years with active or convalescent COVID-19. Sequencing was performed on peripheral blood.

The CDR3 DNA reads as TGTGCCAGCAGCTTAGGTGCGATAGATACGCAGTATTTT. Its translation is CASSLGAIDTQYF. This chain joins TRBV13 and TRBJ2-3; no reliable D call. The CDR3 is 13 residues long. CDR1 and CDR2 (germline): PRHDT, FYEKMQ (reference sequence). V was shortened by 0 bases and J by 5 bases, with 6 bases between the two germline ends.